Following are 19 T cell receptor beta chains from one sample sequenced in a study of shared clonotypes between healthy human individuals. Here immunoSEQ multiplex PCR was the method, and the copy in TCRdb shows in-frame clones only, minus some. The repertoire holds more than 900,000 clones, with 78% as singletons. The material sequenced was memory CD4+ T cells from PBMCs. Indicated subset: CD45RA-negative fraction. Receptor source: a man aged 18 to 35 in good health. Some clones in this sample may be carry-over from other donors' samples.

With respect to this clone: At one end, the junction sequence differs from germline, possibly due to a read error. The genes are TRBV7-9 and TRBJ2-2; D may be TRBD1 (6 bases). The CDR3 consists of 16 residues. Germline-derived CDR1 and CDR2 are SEHNR and FQNEAQ (reference sequence). DNA of the CDR3: TGTGCCAGCAGTTTAGGTCGGGGACAGAACACCGGGGAGCTGTTTTTT. Protein sequence: CASSLGRGQNTGELFF.

The chain has TRBV6-6 and TRBJ2-7, with 8 bases matching TRBD2. V shed 6 bases and J 3 bases; nucleotides not matched to a gene: 10. Germline V gene lookup returns CDR1 MNHNY and CDR2 SVGAGI (reference sequence). This CDR3 has 15 residues. The CDR3: CASRNLAGAIYEQYF. The CDR3 DNA reads TGTGCCAGCAGGAACCTAGCGGGCGCGATCTACGAGCAGTACTTC.

This clone appeared a few times. The chain couples TRBV10-3 to TRBJ2-6; the match to TRBD1 covers 9 bases. With V trimmed by 2 bases and J by 2 bases, 1 base remained unmatched. Germline V gives CDR1 ENHRY, CDR2 SYGVKD. CDR3 length: 16 residues. CDR3 nucleotides: TGTGCCATCAGTGAGAACAGGGGGCCTGGGGCCAACGTCCTGACTTTC. Its translation: CAISENRGPGANVLTF.

Turning to this clone: A clone one base away is much larger, so this may be a read error. The chain couples TRBV15 to TRBJ1-1; D is perhaps TRBD1 (5 bases). This CDR3 spans 13 amino acids. CDR1 and CDR2 (germline): LNHNV, YYDKDF (reference sequence). This CDR3 reads CATSRTPGGVALF. In nucleotides, the CDR3 is TGTGCCACCAGCAGGACTCCGGGGGGTGTAGCTCTCTTT. Complete variable domain (other parts from reference TRBV15 and TRBJ1-1): DAMVIQNPRYQVTQFGKPVTLSCSQTLNHNVMYWYQQKSSQAPKLLFHYYDKDFNNEADTPDNFQSRRPNTSFCFLDIRSPGLGDTAMYLCATSRTPGGVALFGQGTRLTVV.

V gene TRBV29-1 combines with J gene TRBJ2-5; TRBD1 is a possible D gene (6 bases). The V end was cut by 5 bases, the J end by 5 bases, with 12 bases between. The CDR3 totals 12 residues. Germline-derived CDR1 and CDR2 are SQVTM and ANQGSEA. The CDR3 sequence: CSVYRAGETQYF. DNA for the CDR3: TGCAGCGTTTACAGGGCAGGGGAGACCCAGTACTTC. The full variable domain, rest sourced from reference TRBV29-1 and TRBJ2-5, is SAVISQKPSRDICQRGTSLTIQCQVDSQVTMMFWYRQQPGQSLTLIATANQGSEATYESGFVIDKFPISRPNLTFSTLTVSNMSPEDSSIYLCSVYRAGETQYFGPGTRLLVL.

This clone showed up just a few times. V gene TRBV7-6 combines with J gene TRBJ2-1, with 9 bases lining up with TRBD1. Germline V gene data show CDR1 as SGHVS and CDR2 as FNYEAQ. The trim removed 5 bases at V and 7 bases at J, leaving 9 bases unmatched. The CDR3 extends over 15 amino acids. This chain's CDR3 is CASSPGTGRGNEQFF. The CDR3 DNA reads as TGTGCCAGCAGCCCGGGGACAGGGCGAGGAAATGAGCAGTTCTTC.

This rearrangement joins TRBV18 to TRBJ2-1; a possible D gene is TRBD1 (5 bases). In germline, CDR1 is KGHSH, CDR2 LQKENI. V was clipped by 4 bases and J by 4 bases, with 14 bases between them. The CDR3 covers 15 residues. The CDR3 sequence: CASSLLPGAYNEQFF. The CDR3 DNA reads TGTGCCAGCTCACTACTACCTGGGGCGTACAATGAGCAGTTCTTC. Full variable domain (remainder filled in from reference TRBV18 and TRBJ2-1): NAGVMQNPRHLVRRRGQEARLRCSPMKGHSHVYWYRQLPEEGLKFMVYLQKENIIDESGMPKERFSAEFPKEGPSILRIQQVVRGDSAAYFCASSLLPGAYNEQFFGPGTRLTVL.

On this clone itself: In the same sample, other DNA sequences code for this CDR3. This chain joins TRBV15 and TRBJ2-3; 8 positions match TRBD1. The CDR3 spans 15 residues. Losses at the gene ends were 1 base for V and 4 bases for J; bases not matched to a gene: 4. In germline, CDR1 is LNHNV, CDR2 YYDKDF (reference sequence). CDR3 nucleotides: TGTGCCACCAGCAGAGGGGGGACAGGCGCAGATACGCAGTATTTT. This codes for CATSRGGTGADTQYF.

This chain joins TRBV7-2 and TRBJ1-3, with 9 bases aligning to TRBD1. CDR1 SGHTA and CDR2 FQGNSA come from the germline V gene. The CDR3 consists of 13 residues. Trimming at V came to 4 bases and at J to 8 bases, leaving 3 bases not matched to a gene. The CDR3 DNA sequence: TGTGCCAGCAGCTCGGGACAGGGATACACCATATATTTT. This translates into CASSSGQGYTIYF.

The V and J genes are TRBV28 and TRBJ1-5; 8 bases map to TRBD1. The CDR3 totals 14 residues. Losses at the gene ends were 5 bases for V and 6 bases for J; bases not matched to a gene: 6. Germline V gives CDR1 MDHEN, CDR2 SYDVKM. The DNA of the CDR3 is TGTGCCAGCAGTAACGACAGGGGCGGTCAGCCCCAGCATTTT. It encodes CASSNDRGGQPQHF.

This sequence joins TRBV11-3 and TRBJ2-7; 7 bases line up with TRBD1. The CDR3 is 15 residues long. With 5 bases clipped from V and 3 bases from J, the junction kept 10 bases outside the gene matches. Germline CDR1 and CDR2: SGHNT and YENEEA. The DNA of the CDR3 is TGTGCCAGCAGCCCAGGGACAGCGTCCCGCTACGAGCAGTACTTC. This codes for CASSPGTASRYEQYF.

The chain combines TRBV2 with TRBJ2-5; 8 positions agree with TRBD2. V dropped 5 bases and J dropped 4; count of bases not matched to a gene: 3. The CDR3 is made up of 13 amino acids. Germline V gene data show CDR1 as SNHLY and CDR2 as FYNNEI. CDR3 bases: TGTGCCAGCAGTAGCGGGAGCCTAGAGACCCAGTACTTC. This translates into CASSSGSLETQYF.

As to this clone: A much larger clone differs from this one at a single base, so this may be a read error. Other DNA sequences in the same sample also yield this CDR3. The chain combines TRBV6-1 with TRBJ1-2; D is uncertain. This CDR3 region has 11 residues. CDR1 and CDR2 from the germline V gene are MNHNS and SASEGT. Trimming removed 3 bases from V and 1 base from J, with 0 bases in between. The CDR3 nucleotides read TGTGCCAGCAGTGATAACTATGGCTACACCTTC. Translating gives CASSDNYGYTF.

In the case of this clone: Relative to the germline gene, one junction end is altered; a read error may explain this. The chain is built from TRBV28 and TRBJ1-1, with D maybe TRBD1 (5 bases). The germline gives CDR1 MDHEN, CDR2 SYDVKM. The CDR3 has 13 residues. CDR3: CASLRDSNTEALF. CDR3 nucleotide sequence: TGTGCCAGTCTCCGGGACTCCAACACTGAAGCTCTCTTT.

In regard to this clone: Other DNA sequences in this specimen translate into the identical CDR3. The V call is TRBV4-2, the J call TRBJ2-3, with 9 bases aligning to TRBD2. The CDR3 has 16 residues. Germline CDR1 is LGHNA and CDR2 is YNFKEQ. With 0 bases clipped from V and 4 bases from J, the junction kept 5 bases outside the gene matches. The CDR3 DNA follows: TGTGCCAGCAGCCAAGAGGGCGGGAGGGGTGCAGATACGCAGTATTTT. Its protein product is CASSQEGGRGADTQYF.

The V gene is TRBV27, the J gene TRBJ2-7; TRBD2 agrees at 9 bases. The V gene end was trimmed by 0 bases and the J gene end by 3 bases; junction bases not matched to a gene: 3. The CDR3 length is 15 residues. Germline CDR1 is MNHEY and CDR2 is SMNVEV (reference sequence). The CDR3 is CASSLSRGRGYEQYF. DNA of the CDR3: TGTGCCAGCAGTTTATCACGCGGGAGGGGCTACGAGCAGTACTTC.

The V and J genes are TRBV28 and TRBJ2-5; TRBD1 is a possible D gene (7 bases). Between the trimmed V and J ends, which lost 3 bases and 3 bases, there was a span of 14 bases. Germline CDR1 and CDR2: MDHEN and SYDVKM. CDR3 length: 15 residues. The CDR3 sequence: CASSLAGGREETQYF. The CDR3, as DNA: TGTGCCAGCAGTTTGGCAGGGGGGCGTGAAGAGACCCAGTACTTC.

Comments on this clone: The sample contains more than one DNA sequence encoding this CDR3. V and J are TRBV5-1 and TRBJ2-2; maybe TRBD2 (6 bases). V gave up 0 bases and J gave up 4 bases, with 10 bases separating them. CDR3 length equals 15 residues. Germline V CDR1 and CDR2: SGHRS, YFSETQ. The CDR3 protein is CASSLGPGGTGELFF. The CDR3 bases are TGCGCCAGCAGCTTGGGGCCCGGGGGCACCGGGGAGCTGTTTTTT. Variable domain in full (rest from reference TRBV5-1 and TRBJ2-2): KAGVTQTPRYLIKTRGQQVTLSCSPISGHRSVSWYQQTPGQGLQFLFEYFSETQRNKGNFPGRFSGRQFSNSRSEMNVSTLELGDSALYLCASSLGPGGTGELFFGEGSRLTVL.

A few counts support this clone. The genes are TRBV5-8 and TRBJ2-1; D perhaps matches TRBD2 (5 bases). The CDR3 runs to 15 residues. V shed 2 bases and J shed 1 base, with 10 bases lying between them. In germline, CDR1 is SGHTS, CDR2 YDEGEE. As DNA, the CDR3 is TGTGCCAGCAGCTTAAGAGGGAGATCCTACAATGAGCAGTTCTTC. It specifies CASSLRGRSYNEQFF.